The source of this T cell receptor beta chain is a study of beta chain features in type 1 diabetes. The study reverse transcribed the entire isolated RNA, so it sequenced expressed TCRB transcripts. Clones were sequenced by immunoSEQ multiplex PCR, and TCRdb holds only the in-frame ones, with some missing. Counted here are 900,000 or so clones, roughly 15% occurring once; the ten biggest clones make up 0.02% to 0.03%. CDR1 is MNHEY and CDR2 is SVGAGI in the germline V gene. The germline V and J ends were trimmed by 0 bases and 4 bases, with 15 bases remaining between them. The CDR3 sequence is 16 residues long.

Sequencing used naive CD4+ T cells from blood. The source of this sequence is a young woman in good health. V and J are TRBV6-5 and TRBJ1-2; tentatively, D is TRBD1 (6 bases). The CDR3 DNA reads as TGTGCCAGCAGTTACTCGATCCAGACAGGAGGCTATGGCTACACCTTC. Its translation is CASSYSIQTGGYGYTF.